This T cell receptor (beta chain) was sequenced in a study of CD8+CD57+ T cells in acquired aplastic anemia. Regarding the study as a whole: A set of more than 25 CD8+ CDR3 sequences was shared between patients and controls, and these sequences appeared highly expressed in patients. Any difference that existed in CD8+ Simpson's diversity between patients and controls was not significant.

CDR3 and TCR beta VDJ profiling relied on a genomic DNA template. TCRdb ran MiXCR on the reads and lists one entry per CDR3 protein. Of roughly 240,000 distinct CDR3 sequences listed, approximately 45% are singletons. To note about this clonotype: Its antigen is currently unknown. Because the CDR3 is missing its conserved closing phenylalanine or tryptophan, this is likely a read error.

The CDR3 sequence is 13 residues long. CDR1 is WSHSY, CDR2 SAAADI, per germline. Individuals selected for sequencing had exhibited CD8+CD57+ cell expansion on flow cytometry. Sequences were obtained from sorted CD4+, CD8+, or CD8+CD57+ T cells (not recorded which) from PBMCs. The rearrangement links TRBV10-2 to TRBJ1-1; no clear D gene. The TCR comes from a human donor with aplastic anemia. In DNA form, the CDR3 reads TGCGCCAGTGGGGTCCATGAGAACACCGAAGCTTTCTCT. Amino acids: CASGVHENTEAFS.